This TCR beta chain was documented in a study of tumor-infiltrating lymphocytes in oesophageal squamous cell carcinoma. TCRdb itself ran the PCR reads through MiXCR, one entry per CDR3 protein. The sample has some 15,000 distinct CDR3 sequences, 44% seen once. Per the germline V gene, CDR1 is MNHNS and CDR2 is SASEGT. V lost 2 bases, J lost 2 bases, and 10 bases lay in between. The CDR3 has 14 amino acids. This clonotype was picked up many times. The TCR sequence derives from a female donor with esophageal squamous cell carcinoma. The chain couples TRBV6-1 to TRBJ2-7; D is possibly TRBD1 (5 bases). Input material: blood. CDR3 bases: TGTGCCAGCAGTGAAAACAGGCCTACCTACGAGCAGTACTTC. Its protein product is CASSENRPTYEQYF.